The present entry profiles one TCR beta chain with its context. Its specificity is not known. The record originates from a study of early T cells in non-severe SARS-CoV-2 infection. In the study overall: Chains stayed unpaired after sequencing of bulk RNA from unsorted whole blood. General study results and limits: Using VDJdb, the matching emphasized anti-spike CD8 responses while missing private and CD4 specificities.

The CDR3 is 13 residues long. V shed 6 bases, J shed 11 bases, and the junction held 8 bases outside the gene matches. Germline assignment: CDR1 MDHEN and CDR2 SYDVKM. TCRdb ran MiXCR on the 5' RACE reads and lists one entry per CDR3 protein. This table has about 110,000 distinct CDR3 sequences, 12% appearing once. The receptor was isolated from an adult who was a healthcare worker with PCR-confirmed SARS-CoV-2 infection or an uninfected control (not recorded which). The genes are TRBV28 and TRBJ2-1, with TRBD2 matching over 9 bases. The specimen was whole blood. The CDR3 reads CASRKAGGPQQFF. In DNA, the CDR3 is TGTGCCAGCAGAAAAGCGGGAGGCCCTCAGCAGTTCTTC. Variable domain in full (rest from reference TRBV28 and TRBJ2-1): DVKVTQSSRYLVKRTGEKVFLECVQDMDHENMFWYRQDPGLGLRLIYFSYDVKMKEKGDIPEGYSVSREKKERFSLILESASTNQTSMYLCASRKAGGPQQFFGPGTRLTVL.